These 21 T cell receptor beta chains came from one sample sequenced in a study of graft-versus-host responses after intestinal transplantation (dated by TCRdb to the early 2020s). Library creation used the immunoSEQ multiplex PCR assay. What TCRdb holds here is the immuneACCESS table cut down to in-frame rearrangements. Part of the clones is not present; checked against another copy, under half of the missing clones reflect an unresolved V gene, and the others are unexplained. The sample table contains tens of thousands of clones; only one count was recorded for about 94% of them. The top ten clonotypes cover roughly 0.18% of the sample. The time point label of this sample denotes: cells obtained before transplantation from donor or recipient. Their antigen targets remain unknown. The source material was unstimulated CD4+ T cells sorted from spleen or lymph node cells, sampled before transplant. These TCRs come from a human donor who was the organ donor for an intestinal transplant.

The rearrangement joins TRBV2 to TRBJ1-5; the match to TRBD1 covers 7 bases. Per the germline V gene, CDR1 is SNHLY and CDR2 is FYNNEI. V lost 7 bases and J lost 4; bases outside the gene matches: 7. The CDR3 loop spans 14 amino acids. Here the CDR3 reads CASNGQARNQPQHF. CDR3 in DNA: TGTGCCAGCAACGGACAGGCAAGAAATCAGCCCCAGCATTTT.

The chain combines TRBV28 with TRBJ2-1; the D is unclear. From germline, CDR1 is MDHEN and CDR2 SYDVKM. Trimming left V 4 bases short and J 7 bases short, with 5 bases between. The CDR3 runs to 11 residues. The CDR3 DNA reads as TGTGCCAGCAGTTCGCGAAATGAGCAGTTCTTC. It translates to CASSSRNEQFF.

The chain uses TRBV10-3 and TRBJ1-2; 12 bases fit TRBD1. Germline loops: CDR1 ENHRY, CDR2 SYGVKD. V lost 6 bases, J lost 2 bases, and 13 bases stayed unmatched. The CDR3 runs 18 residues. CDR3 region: CAIRTSGTGGTGNYGYTF. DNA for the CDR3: TGTGCCATCAGGACTTCCGGGACAGGGGGCACTGGGAACTATGGCTACACCTTC.

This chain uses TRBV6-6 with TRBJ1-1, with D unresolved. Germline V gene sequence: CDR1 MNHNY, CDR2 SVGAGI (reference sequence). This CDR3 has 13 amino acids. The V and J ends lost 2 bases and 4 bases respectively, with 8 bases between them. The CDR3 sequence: CASSYNAGTEAFF. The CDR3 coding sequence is TGTGCCAGCAGTTACAACGCAGGCACTGAAGCTTTCTTT.

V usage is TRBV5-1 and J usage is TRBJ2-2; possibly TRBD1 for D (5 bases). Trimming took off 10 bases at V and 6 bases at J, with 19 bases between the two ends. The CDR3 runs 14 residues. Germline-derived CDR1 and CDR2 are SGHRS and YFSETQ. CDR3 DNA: TGCGCCCCATTATTCAGGGCTGTATCCGGGGAGCTGTTTTTT. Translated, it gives CAPLFRAVSGELFF.

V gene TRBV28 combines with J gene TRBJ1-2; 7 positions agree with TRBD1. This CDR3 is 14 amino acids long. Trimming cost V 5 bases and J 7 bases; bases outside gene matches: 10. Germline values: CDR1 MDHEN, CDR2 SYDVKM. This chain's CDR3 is CASSPRQGLAGYTF. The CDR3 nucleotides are TGTGCCAGCAGTCCACGACAGGGCCTTGCTGGCTACACCTTC.

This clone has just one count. The DNA of the CDR3 is TGTGCCAGCTCACCCACTATACAGGGCAGCTCCTACAATGAGCAGTTCTTC. Translated: CASSPTIQGSSYNEQFF. The chain couples TRBV18 to TRBJ2-1, with D tentatively TRBD1 (6 bases). The ends were cut back, 3 bases at V and 0 bases at J, with 15 bases in the middle. The CDR3 is made up of 17 amino acids. From germline, CDR1 is KGHSH and CDR2 LQKENI.

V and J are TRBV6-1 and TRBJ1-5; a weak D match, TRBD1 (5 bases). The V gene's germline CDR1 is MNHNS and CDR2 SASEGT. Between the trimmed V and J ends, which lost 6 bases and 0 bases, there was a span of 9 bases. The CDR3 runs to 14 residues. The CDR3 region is CASRTENSNQPQHF. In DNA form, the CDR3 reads TGTGCCAGCAGGACAGAAAATAGCAATCAGCCCCAGCATTTT.

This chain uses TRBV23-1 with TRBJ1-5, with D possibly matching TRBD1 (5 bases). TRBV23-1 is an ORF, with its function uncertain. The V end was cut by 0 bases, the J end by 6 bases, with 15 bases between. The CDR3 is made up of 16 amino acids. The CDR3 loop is CASSQSHRDRSQPQHF. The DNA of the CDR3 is TGCGCCAGCAGTCAATCACACCGGGACCGGAGTCAGCCCCAGCATTTT.

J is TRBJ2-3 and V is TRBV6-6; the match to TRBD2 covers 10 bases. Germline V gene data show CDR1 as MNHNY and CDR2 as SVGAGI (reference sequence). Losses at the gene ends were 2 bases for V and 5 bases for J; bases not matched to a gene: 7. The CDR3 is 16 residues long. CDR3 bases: TGTGCCAGCAGTTACACTTGGACTAGCGGTTTAGATACGCAGTATTTT. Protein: CASSYTWTSGLDTQYF.

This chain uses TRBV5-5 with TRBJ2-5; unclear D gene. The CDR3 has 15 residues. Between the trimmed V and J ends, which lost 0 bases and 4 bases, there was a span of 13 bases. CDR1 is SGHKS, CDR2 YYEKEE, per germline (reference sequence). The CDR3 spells CASSLGGFGRETQYF. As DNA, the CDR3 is TGTGCCAGCAGCTTGGGTGGATTTGGTCGAGAGACCCAGTACTTC. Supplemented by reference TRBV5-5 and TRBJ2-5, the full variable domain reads DAGVTQSPTHLIKTRGQQVTLRCSPISGHKSVSWYQQVLGQGPQFIFQYYEKEERGRGNFPDRFSARQFPNYSSELNVNALLLGDSALYLCASSLGGFGRETQYFGPGTRLLVL.

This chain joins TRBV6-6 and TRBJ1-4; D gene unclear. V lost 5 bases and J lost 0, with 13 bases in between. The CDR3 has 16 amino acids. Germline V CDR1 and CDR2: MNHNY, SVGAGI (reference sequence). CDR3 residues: CASSHTFGATNEKLFF. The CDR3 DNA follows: TGTGCCAGCAGTCACACGTTTGGGGCAACTAATGAAAAACTGTTTTTT.

CDR3 nucleotide sequence: TGTGCCAGCAGCGAATCAAATCAGCCCCAGCATTTT. Amino acid sequence: CASSESNQPQHF. The chain employs TRBV7-9 and TRBJ1-5, with unresolved D. Deletions cut 5 bases from V and 4 bases from J, with 6 bases between. Germline V lookup: CDR1 SEHNR, CDR2 FQNEAQ (reference sequence). CDR3 length: 12 residues.

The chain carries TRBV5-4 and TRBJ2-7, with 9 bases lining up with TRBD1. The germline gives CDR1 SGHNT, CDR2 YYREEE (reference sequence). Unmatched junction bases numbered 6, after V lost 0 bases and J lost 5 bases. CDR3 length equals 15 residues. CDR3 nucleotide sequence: TGTGCCAGCAGCTTGGGACAGGGGGAAAGCCACGAGCAGTACTTC. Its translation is CASSLGQGESHEQYF.

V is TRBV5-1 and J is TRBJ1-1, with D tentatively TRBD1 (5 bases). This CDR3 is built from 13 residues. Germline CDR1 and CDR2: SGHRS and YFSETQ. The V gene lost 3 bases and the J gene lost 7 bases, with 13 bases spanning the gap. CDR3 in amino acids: CASSSDARGEAFF. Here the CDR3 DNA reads TGCGCCAGCAGCTCGGACGCAAGGGGTGAAGCTTTCTTT.

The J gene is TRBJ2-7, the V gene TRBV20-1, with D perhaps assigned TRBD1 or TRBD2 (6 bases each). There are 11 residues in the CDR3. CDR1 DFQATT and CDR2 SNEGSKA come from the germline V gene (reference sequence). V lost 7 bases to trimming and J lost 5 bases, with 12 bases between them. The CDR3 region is CSVGGLNEQYF. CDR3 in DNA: TGCAGTGTGGGGGGCCTGAACGAGCAGTACTTC.

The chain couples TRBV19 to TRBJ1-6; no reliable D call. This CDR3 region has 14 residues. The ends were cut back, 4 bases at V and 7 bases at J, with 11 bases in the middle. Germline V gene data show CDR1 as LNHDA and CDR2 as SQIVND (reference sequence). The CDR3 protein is CASSTAGSNSPLHF. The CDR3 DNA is TGTGCCAGTAGTACCGCGGGTTCCAATTCACCCCTCCACTTT.

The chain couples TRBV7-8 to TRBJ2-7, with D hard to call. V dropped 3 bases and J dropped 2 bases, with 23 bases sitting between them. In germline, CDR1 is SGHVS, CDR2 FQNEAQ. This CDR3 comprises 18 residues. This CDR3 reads CASSLSLFSPTLPYEQYF. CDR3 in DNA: TGTGCCAGCAGCTTGTCTCTCTTTAGTCCTACACTTCCCTACGAGCAGTACTTC.

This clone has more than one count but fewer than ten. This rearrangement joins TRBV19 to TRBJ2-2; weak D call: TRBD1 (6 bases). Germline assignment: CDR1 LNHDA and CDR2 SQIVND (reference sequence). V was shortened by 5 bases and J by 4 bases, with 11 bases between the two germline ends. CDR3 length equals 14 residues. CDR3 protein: CASSDTGFTGELFF. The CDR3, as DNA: TGTGCCAGTAGTGATACAGGGTTCACCGGGGAGCTGTTTTTT.

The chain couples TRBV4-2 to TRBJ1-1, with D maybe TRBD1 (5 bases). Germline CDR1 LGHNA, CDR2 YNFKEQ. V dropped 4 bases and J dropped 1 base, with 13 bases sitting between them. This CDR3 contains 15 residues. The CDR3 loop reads CASSRSGTANTEAFF. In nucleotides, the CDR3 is TGTGCCAGCAGCCGATCCGGGACTGCGAACACTGAAGCTTTCTTT.

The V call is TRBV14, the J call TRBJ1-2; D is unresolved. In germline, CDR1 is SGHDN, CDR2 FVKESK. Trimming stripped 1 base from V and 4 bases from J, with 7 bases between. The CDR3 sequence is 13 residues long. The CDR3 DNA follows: TGTGCCAGCAGCCAAGGACGGTTCTATGGCTACACCTTC. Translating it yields CASSQGRFYGYTF.